Following are 3 T cell receptor beta chains from one sample sequenced in a study of read filtering for tumor transcriptome and immune sequencing. This library used roughly 0.4 ug RNA and molecular barcoded adaptors spanning alpha/delta and beta/gamma chains. In TCRdb, the reads were re-called with MiXCR into one record per CDR3 protein. The sample includes about 63,000 distinct CDR3 sequences, about 15% of them seen just once. What was sequenced was a population of CD138-negative cells sorted from bone marrow. The receptor source for this set is a donor at least 40 years old with multiple myeloma.

This clonotype was counted at least ten times. The chain joins TRBV13 to TRBJ2-1; D may correspond to TRBD1 or TRBD2 (5 bases each). The V gene lost 1 base and the J gene lost 12 bases, with 19 bases spanning the gap. This CDR3 contains 15 residues. Germline V lookup: CDR1 PRHDT, CDR2 FYEKMQ (reference sequence). The CDR3 DNA reads TGTGCCAGCAGCTTAGCGGGACCACCGACAATGGGGCAGTTCTTC. Protein: CASSLAGPPTMGQFF.

V is TRBV20-1 and J is TRBJ1-1, with 11 bases fitting TRBD1. There are 15 residues in the CDR3. Germline-derived CDR1 and CDR2 are DFQATT and SNEGSKA (reference sequence). The trim removed 5 bases at V and 4 bases at J, leaving 9 bases unmatched. The CDR3 is CSAGQGARRGTEAFF. CDR3 nucleotides: TGCAGTGCTGGACAGGGGGCAAGGAGGGGCACTGAAGCTTTCTTT.

V and J are TRBV7-2 and TRBJ1-4; unclear D gene. Trimming took 3 bases from V and 5 from J, leaving 13 bases between them. The CDR3 runs 15 residues. Per the germline V gene, CDR1 is SGHTA and CDR2 is FQGNSA. In DNA, the CDR3 is TGTGCCAGCAGCTTCCGTGGCAGGCCAAATGAAAAACTGTTTTTT. It specifies CASSFRGRPNEKLFF.